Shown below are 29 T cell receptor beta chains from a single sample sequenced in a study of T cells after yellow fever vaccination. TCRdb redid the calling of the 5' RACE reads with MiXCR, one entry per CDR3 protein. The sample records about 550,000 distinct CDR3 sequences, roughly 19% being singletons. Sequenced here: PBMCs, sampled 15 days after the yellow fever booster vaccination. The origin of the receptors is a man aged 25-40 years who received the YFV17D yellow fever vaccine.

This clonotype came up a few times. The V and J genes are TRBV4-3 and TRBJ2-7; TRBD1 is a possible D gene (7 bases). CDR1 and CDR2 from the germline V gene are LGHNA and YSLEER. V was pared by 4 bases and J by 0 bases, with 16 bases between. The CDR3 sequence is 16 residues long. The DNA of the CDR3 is TGCGCCAGCAGCCCAACCTCTCAGGGGGGCTCCTACGAGCAGTACTTC. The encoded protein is CASSPTSQGGSYEQYF.

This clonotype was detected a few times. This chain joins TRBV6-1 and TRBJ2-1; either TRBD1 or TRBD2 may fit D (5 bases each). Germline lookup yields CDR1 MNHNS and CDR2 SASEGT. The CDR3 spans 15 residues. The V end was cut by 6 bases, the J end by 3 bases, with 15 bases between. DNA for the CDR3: TGTGCCAGCAGCCCAGGGACGGAGCTCTACAATGAGCAGTTCTTC. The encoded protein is CASSPGTELYNEQFF.

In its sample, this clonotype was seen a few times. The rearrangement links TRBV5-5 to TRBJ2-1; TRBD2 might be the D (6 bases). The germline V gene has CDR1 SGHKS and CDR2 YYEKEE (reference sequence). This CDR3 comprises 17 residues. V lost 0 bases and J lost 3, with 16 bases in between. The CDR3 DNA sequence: TGTGCCAGCAGCTTGGAAGATTTAGCGGACGTCTACAATGAGCAGTTCTTC. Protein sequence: CASSLEDLADVYNEQFF.

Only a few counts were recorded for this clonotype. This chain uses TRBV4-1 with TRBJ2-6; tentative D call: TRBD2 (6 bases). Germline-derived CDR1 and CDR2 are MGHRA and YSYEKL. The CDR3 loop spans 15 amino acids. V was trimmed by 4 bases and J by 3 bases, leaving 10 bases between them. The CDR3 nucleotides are TGCGCCAGCAGCCTGGTGCGGGGTGGGGCCAACGTCCTGACTTTC. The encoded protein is CASSLVRGGANVLTF.

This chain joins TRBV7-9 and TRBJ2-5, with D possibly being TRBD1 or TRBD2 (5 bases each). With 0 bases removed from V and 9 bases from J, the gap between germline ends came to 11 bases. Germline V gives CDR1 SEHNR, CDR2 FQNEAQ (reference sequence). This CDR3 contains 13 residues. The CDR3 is CASSLAGTDPQYF. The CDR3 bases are TGTGCCAGCAGCTTAGCGGGGACGGATCCCCAGTACTTC. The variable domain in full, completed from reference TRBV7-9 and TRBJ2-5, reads DTGVSQNPRHKITKRGQNVTFRCDPISEHNRLYWYRQTLGQGPEFLTYFQNEAQLEKSRLLSDRFSAERPKGSFSTLEIQRTEQGDSAMYLCASSLAGTDPQYFGPGTRLLVL.

As DNA, the CDR3 is TGTGCCAGCAGTGTACAGGGGCCCTCCTACGAGCAGTACTTC. Translating gives CASSVQGPSYEQYF. The chain has TRBV12-3 or TRBV12-4 and TRBJ2-7, with 7 bases identical to TRBD1. The length of the CDR3 is 14 residues. With 5 bases clipped from V and 0 bases from J, the junction kept 4 bases outside the gene matches.

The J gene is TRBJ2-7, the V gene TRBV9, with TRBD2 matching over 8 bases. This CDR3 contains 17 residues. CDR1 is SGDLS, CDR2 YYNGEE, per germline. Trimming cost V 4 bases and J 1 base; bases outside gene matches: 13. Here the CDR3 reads CASSPRTSRFGSYEQYF. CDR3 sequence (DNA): TGTGCCAGCAGCCCTCGGACTAGCAGGTTTGGTTCCTACGAGCAGTACTTC. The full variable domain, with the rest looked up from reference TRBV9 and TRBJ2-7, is DSGVTQTPKHLITATGQRVTLRCSPRSGDLSVYWYQQSLDQGLQFLIQYYNGEERAKGNILERFSAQQFPDLHSELNLSSLELGDSALYFCASSPRTSRFGSYEQYFGPGTRLTVT.

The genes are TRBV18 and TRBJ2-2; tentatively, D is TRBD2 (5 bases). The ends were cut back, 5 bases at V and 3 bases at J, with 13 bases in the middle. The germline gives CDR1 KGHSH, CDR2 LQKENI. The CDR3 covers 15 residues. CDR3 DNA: TGTGCCAGCTCAGTGACCGCGGGTTACACCGGGGAGCTGTTTTTT. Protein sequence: CASSVTAGYTGELFF.

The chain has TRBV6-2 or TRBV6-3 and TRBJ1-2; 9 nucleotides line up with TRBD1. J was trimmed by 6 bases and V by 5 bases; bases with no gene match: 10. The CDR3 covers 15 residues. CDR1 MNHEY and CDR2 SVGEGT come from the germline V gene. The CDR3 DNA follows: TGTGCCAGCAGTCGAATGACCGGGACAGGGCATGGCTACACCTTC. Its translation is CASSRMTGTGHGYTF.

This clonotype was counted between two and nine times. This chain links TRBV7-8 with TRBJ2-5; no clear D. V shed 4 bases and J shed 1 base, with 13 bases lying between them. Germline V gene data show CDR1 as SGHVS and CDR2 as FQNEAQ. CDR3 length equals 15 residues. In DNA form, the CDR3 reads TGTGCCAGCAGCTCCATGTCTGGAAGCCAAGAGACCCAGTACTTC. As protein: CASSSMSGSQETQYF. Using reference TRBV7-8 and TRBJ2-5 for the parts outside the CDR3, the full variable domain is GAGVSQSPRYKVAKRGQDVALRCDPISGHVSLFWYQQALGQGPEFLTYFQNEAQLDKSGLPSDRFFAERPEGSVSTLKIQRTQQEDSAVYLCASSSMSGSQETQYFGPGTRLLVL.

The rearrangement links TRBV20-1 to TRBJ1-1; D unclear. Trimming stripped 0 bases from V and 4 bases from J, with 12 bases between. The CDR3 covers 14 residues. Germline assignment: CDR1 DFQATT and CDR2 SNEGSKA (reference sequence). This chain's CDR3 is CSAREGFGSTEAFF. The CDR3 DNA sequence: TGCAGTGCTAGAGAGGGGTTTGGGAGCACTGAAGCTTTCTTT.

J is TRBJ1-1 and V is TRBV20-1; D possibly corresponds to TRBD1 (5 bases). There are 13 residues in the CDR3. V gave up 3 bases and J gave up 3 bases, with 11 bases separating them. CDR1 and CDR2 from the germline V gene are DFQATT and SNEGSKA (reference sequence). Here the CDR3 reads CSASEGKYTEAFF. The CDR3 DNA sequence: TGCAGTGCTAGTGAGGGGAAGTACACTGAAGCTTTCTTT.

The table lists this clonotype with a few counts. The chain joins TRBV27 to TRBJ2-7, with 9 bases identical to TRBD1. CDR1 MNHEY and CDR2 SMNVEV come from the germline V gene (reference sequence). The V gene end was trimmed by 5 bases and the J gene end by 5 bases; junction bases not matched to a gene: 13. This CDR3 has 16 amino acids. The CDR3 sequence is CASSILGTGRMDEQYF. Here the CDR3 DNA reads TGTGCCAGCAGTATTCTTGGGACAGGGAGGATGGACGAGCAGTACTTC.

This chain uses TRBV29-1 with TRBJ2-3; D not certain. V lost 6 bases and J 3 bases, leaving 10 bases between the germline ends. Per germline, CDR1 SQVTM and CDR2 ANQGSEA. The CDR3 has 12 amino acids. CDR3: CSVAIDTDTQYF. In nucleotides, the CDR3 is TGCAGCGTCGCCATTGATACAGATACGCAGTATTTT.

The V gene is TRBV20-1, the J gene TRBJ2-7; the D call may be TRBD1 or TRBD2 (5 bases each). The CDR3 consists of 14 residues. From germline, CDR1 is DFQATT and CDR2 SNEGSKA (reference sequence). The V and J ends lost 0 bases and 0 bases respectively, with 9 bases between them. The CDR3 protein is CSARDRDRSYEQYF. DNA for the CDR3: TGCAGTGCTAGAGACCGGGACCGCTCCTACGAGCAGTACTTC.

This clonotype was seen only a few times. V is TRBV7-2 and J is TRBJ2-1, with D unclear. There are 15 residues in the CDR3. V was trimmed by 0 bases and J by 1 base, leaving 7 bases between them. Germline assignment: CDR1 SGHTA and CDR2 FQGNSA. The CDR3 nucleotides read TGTGCCAGCAGCTTAGCTAACCCATCCTACAATGAGCAGTTCTTC. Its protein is CASSLANPSYNEQFF.

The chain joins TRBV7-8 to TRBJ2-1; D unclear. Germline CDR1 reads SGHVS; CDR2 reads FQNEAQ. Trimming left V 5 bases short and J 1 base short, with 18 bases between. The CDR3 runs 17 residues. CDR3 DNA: TGTGCCAGCAGCCTAGACACAGAAGGTCTTTCCTACAATGAGCAGTTCTTC. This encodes CASSLDTEGLSYNEQFF.

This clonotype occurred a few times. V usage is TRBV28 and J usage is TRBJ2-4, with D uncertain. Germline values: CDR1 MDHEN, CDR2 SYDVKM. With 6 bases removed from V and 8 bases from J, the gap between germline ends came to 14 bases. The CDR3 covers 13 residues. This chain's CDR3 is CASRGGVRYIQYF. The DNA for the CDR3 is TGTGCCAGCAGGGGTGGGGTTCGGTACATTCAGTACTTC.

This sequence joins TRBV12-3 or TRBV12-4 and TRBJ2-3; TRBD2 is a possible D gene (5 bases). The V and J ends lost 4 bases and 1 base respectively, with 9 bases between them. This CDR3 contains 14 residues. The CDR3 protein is CASSSDGGTDTQYF. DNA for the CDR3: TGTGCCAGCAGTTCCGACGGGGGCACAGATACGCAGTATTTT.

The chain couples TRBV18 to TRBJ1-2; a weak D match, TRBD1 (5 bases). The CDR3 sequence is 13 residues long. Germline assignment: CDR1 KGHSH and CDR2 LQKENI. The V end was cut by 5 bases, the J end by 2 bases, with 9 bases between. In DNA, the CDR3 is TGTGCCAGCTCAGTGGGGACCAACTATGGCTACACCTTC. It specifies CASSVGTNYGYTF.

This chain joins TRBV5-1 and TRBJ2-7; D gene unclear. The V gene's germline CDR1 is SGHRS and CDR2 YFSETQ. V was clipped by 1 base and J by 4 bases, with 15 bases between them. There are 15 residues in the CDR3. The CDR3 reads CASSLSGSQTYEQYF. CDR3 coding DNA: TGCGCCAGCAGCTTGTCCGGATCTCAAACTTACGAGCAGTACTTC.

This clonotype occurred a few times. The CDR3 DNA follows: TGCGCCAGCAGCCAAAGGACCGCCTACACTGAAGCTTTCTTT. Residues: CASSQRTAYTEAFF. The V and J genes are TRBV4-3 and TRBJ1-1; D gene ambiguous. The CDR3 has 14 amino acids. Germline V gene sequence: CDR1 LGHNA, CDR2 YSLEER. V lost 2 bases and J lost 3, with 10 bases in between.

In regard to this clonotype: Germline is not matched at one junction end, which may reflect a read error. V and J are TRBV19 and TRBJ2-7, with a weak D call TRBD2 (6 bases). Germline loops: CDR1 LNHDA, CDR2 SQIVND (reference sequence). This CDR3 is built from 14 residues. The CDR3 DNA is TGTGTCAGTAGGGAGAGTAGCGGACTACGGGAGCAGTACTTC. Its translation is CVSRESSGLREQYF.

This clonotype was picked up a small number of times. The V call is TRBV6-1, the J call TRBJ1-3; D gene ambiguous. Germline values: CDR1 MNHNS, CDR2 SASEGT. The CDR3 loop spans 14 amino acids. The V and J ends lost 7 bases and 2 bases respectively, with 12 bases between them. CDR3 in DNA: TGTGCCAGCACTCAGAGAGGGACTGGAAACACCATATATTTT. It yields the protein CASTQRGTGNTIYF.

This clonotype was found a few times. The CDR3 here is CATSRDNDRGLDTQYF. The CDR3 coding sequence is TGTGCCACCAGCAGAGATAACGACAGGGGGCTTGATACGCAGTATTTT. The V gene is TRBV15, the J gene TRBJ2-3; 10 nucleotides align to TRBD1. Germline V gene lookup returns CDR1 LNHNV and CDR2 YYDKDF (reference sequence). The CDR3 loop spans 16 amino acids. V dropped 0 bases and J dropped 6; count of bases not matched to a gene: 6.

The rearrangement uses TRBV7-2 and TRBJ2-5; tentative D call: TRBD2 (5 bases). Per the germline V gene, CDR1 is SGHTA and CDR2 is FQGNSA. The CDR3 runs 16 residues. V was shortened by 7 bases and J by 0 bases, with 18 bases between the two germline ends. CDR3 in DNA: TGTGCCAGCATGGCCGAGGGCCTATCGTACCAAGAGACCCAGTACTTC. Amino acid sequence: CASMAEGLSYQETQYF. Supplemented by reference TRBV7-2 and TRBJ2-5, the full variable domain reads GAGVSQSPSNKVTEKGKDVELRCDPISGHTALYWYRQSLGQGLEFLIYFQGNSAPDKSGLPSDRFSAERTGGSVSTLTIQRTQQEDSAVYLCASMAEGLSYQETQYFGPGTRLLVL.

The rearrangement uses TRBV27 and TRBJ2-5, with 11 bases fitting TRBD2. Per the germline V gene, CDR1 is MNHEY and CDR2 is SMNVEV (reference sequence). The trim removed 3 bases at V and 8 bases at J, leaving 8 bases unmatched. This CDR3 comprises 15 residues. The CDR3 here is CASSLTSGAPSTQYF. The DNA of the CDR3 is TGTGCCAGCAGTTTGACTAGCGGGGCCCCGAGTACCCAGTACTTC.

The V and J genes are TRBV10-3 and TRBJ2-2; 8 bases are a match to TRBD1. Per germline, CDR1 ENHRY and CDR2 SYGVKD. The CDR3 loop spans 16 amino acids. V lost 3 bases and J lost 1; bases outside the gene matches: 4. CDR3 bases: TGTGCCATCAGTGACGCCAGGGGGCAGAACACCGGGGAGCTGTTTTTT. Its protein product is CAISDARGQNTGELFF.

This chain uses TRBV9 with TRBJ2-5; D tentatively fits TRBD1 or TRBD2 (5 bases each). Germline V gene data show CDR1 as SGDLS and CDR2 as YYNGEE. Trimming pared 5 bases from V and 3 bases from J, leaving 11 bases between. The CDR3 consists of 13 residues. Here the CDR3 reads CASRGDGKETQYF. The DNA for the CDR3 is TGTGCCAGCAGGGGGGACGGAAAAGAGACCCAGTACTTC.